What follows are 30 T cell receptor beta chains derived from one specimen sequenced in a study of vaccination and CD4 T cells after COVID-19. The treatment was: approximately 11-day PBMC culture with coronavirus spike peptide pools or control peptides (ViraFEST assay). No antigen has been identified for these receptors. Cultured CD4+ T-cell DNA underwent Oncomine TCR Beta short-read sequencing. TCRdb recomputed calls from the PCR reads with MiXCR, one row per CDR3 protein. Of 23,000 or so distinct CDR3 sequences in the sample, approximately 67% were seen once. The sequencing used CD4+ T cells from blood, cultured in vitro, collected after SARS-CoV-2 vaccination. The source of these receptors is a human donor who received a COVID-19 vaccine.

The gene calls are TRBV18 and TRBJ2-7; D is unresolved. V lost 6 bases, J lost 0 bases, and 18 bases lay in between. The V gene's germline CDR1 is KGHSH and CDR2 LQKENI. CDR3 length: 16 amino acids. The CDR3 nucleotides read TGTGCCAGCTCCCCGTCAAGGAATACCTTCTCCTACGAGCAGTACTTC. This codes for CASSPSRNTFSYEQYF.

This clonotype was found a few times. The V and J genes are TRBV20-1 and TRBJ1-5; 9 bases line up with TRBD1. Germline lookup yields CDR1 DFQATT and CDR2 SNEGSKA (reference sequence). V lost 4 bases and J lost 5; bases outside the gene matches: 9. CDR3 length: 15 amino acids. The CDR3 DNA reads TGCAGTGCTATAACCGGGACAGGGATCTATCAGCCCCAGCATTTT. This gives the protein CSAITGTGIYQPQHF.

This sequence joins TRBV6-1 and TRBJ1-2, with no clear D. This CDR3 spans 15 amino acids. Germline CDR1 MNHNS, CDR2 SASEGT. With 2 bases removed from V and 4 bases from J, the gap between germline ends came to 14 bases. The CDR3: CASSELTPLVYGYTF. The CDR3 DNA reads as TGTGCCAGCAGTGAACTGACACCCCTGGTCTATGGCTACACCTTC.

The V call is TRBV20-1, the J call TRBJ2-3; 8 nucleotides align to TRBD2. The V and J ends lost 3 bases and 2 bases, in that order; junction bases with no gene match: 1. Germline V gene data show CDR1 as DFQATT and CDR2 as SNEGSKA (reference sequence). The CDR3 has 13 amino acids. For the CDR3, the DNA is TGCAGTGCTAGCGGGGGGGCCACAGATACGCAGTATTTT. Protein sequence: CSASGGATDTQYF.

This sequence joins TRBV30 and TRBJ1-5; TRBD1 matches at 9 bases. Germline V gene lookup returns CDR1 GTSNPN and CDR2 SVGIG (reference sequence). V was pared by 5 bases and J by 4 bases, with 6 bases of the junction left unmatched. The CDR3 is 14 residues long. The CDR3 nucleotides read TGTGCCTGGGACAGGGGGTTCCAAAATCAGCCCCAGCATTTT. This translates into CAWDRGFQNQPQHF.

The chain carries TRBV19 and TRBJ1-2; D is ambiguous. CDR3 size: 16 residues. V lost 5 bases and J 8 bases, leaving 24 bases between the germline ends. Per germline, CDR1 LNHDA and CDR2 SQIVND (reference sequence). The CDR3 sequence is CASSLYKAEGVIGYTF. The CDR3 DNA is TGTGCCAGTAGTCTTTATAAGGCCGAGGGAGTTATAGGCTACACCTTC.

The gene calls are TRBV7-8 and TRBJ2-3, with D possibly matching TRBD2 (6 bases). The germline gives CDR1 SGHVS, CDR2 FQNEAQ. Trimming pared 5 bases from V and 5 bases from J, leaving 11 bases between. The CDR3 consists of 13 residues. CDR3 amino acids: CASSADGGDTQYF. DNA of the CDR3: TGTGCCAGCAGCGCGGACGGGGGAGATACGCAGTATTTT.

The chain carries TRBV5-6 and TRBJ1-2; D is uncertain. CDR3 length: 15 amino acids. The V gene's germline CDR1 is SGHDT and CDR2 YYEEEE. V lost 4 bases and J lost 4, with 17 bases in between. The CDR3 DNA follows: TGTGCCAGCAGCGGGGATGGTGGCGGTGTCTATGGCTACACCTTC. This translates into CASSGDGGGVYGYTF.

This sequence joins TRBV12-3 or TRBV12-4 and TRBJ1-1; D gene uncertain. The CDR3 covers 13 residues. V lost 6 bases and J 1 base, leaving 9 bases between the germline ends. The CDR3 loop is CASRVGQNTEAFF. The DNA for the CDR3 is TGTGCCAGCAGGGTGGGTCAGAACACTGAAGCTTTCTTT.

The chain is built from TRBV7-9 and TRBJ1-2, with D hard to call. The CDR3 sequence is 12 residues long. Germline V lookup: CDR1 SEHNR, CDR2 FQNEAQ (reference sequence). CDR3 loop: CGVIGRDYGYTF. The CDR3 coding sequence is TGTGGGGTTATTGGACGTGACTATGGCTACACCTTC.

This sequence joins TRBV24-1 and TRBJ2-1; 15 bases line up with TRBD2. Germline CDR1 is KGHDR and CDR2 is SFDVKD. Losses at the gene ends were 9 bases for V and 10 bases for J; bases not matched to a gene: 6. The CDR3 has 14 amino acids. The CDR3 spells CATRTSGGAWEQFF. CDR3 nucleotide sequence: TGTGCCACCCGGACTAGCGGGGGGGCATGGGAGCAGTTCTTC.

The count of this clonotype is one. V and J are TRBV11-3 and TRBJ2-3; the D is unclear. This CDR3 comprises 11 residues. Trimming took 0 bases from V and 5 from J, leaving 0 bases between them. Germline loops: CDR1 SGHNT, CDR2 YENEEA. The CDR3, as DNA: TGTGCCAGCAGCTTAGAAGATACGCAGTATTTT. It codes for CASSLEDTQYF.

The chain couples TRBV6-5 to TRBJ1-1; unclear D gene. The germline CDR1 and CDR2 sequences are MNHEY and SVGAGI. V dropped 4 bases and J dropped 1 base, with 19 bases sitting between them. This CDR3 is 17 amino acids long. The DNA of the CDR3 is TGTGCCAGCAGTTTACTCCTCCCGTGGGGATGGAACACTGAAGCTTTCTTT. It yields the protein CASSLLLPWGWNTEAFF.

The chain carries TRBV15 and TRBJ1-6; 7 positions agree with TRBD1. The V gene's germline CDR1 is LNHNV and CDR2 YYDKDF (reference sequence). There are 13 residues in the CDR3. J lost 11 bases, V lost 3 bases, and 4 bases had no gene match. The CDR3 region is CATSRTGSAPLHF. The CDR3 bases are TGTGCCACCAGCAGGACAGGGTCGGCACCCCTCCACTTT.

This sequence joins TRBV20-1 and TRBJ1-5; the D gene is possibly TRBD1 (5 bases). The CDR3 contains 18 residues. Trimming pared 3 bases from V and 3 bases from J, leaving 24 bases between. Germline assignment: CDR1 DFQATT and CDR2 SNEGSKA (reference sequence). CDR3 in DNA: TGCAGTGCTAGGGACCACACCACCGGGACGGACTCCAATCAGCCCCAGCATTTT. This codes for CSARDHTTGTDSNQPQHF.

As for this clonotype: The junction differs from germline at one of its ends, possibly a read error. V and J are TRBV19 and TRBJ1-2; a weak D match, TRBD1 (5 bases). Per germline, CDR1 LNHDA and CDR2 SQIVND (reference sequence). This CDR3 spans 16 amino acids. The CDR3 sequence: CASSIGMGRTIYGYAF. CDR3 sequence (DNA): TGTGCCAGTAGTATAGGTATGGGACGGACCATCTATGGCTACGCCTTC.

The chain couples TRBV7-2 to TRBJ2-7, with 7 bases fitting TRBD2. Unmatched junction bases numbered 9, after V lost 1 base and J lost 3 bases. The CDR3 length is 16 residues. Germline V CDR1 and CDR2: SGHTA, FQGNSA. CDR3 amino acids: CASSLVGAGGGYEQYF. The CDR3 region has the DNA TGTGCCAGCAGCTTAGTAGGGGCGGGCGGGGGCTACGAGCAGTACTTC.

V usage is TRBV2 and J usage is TRBJ1-2; D is ambiguous. The V end was cut by 4 bases, the J end by 2 bases, with 8 bases between. The CDR3 loop spans 13 amino acids. Germline V gene data show CDR1 as SNHLY and CDR2 as FYNNEI. The CDR3 is CASSVEENYGYTF. CDR3 DNA sequence: TGTGCCAGCAGTGTAGAGGAAAACTATGGCTACACCTTC.

V is TRBV11-3 and J is TRBJ2-7; D assignment may be TRBD1 or TRBD2 (5 bases each). V was shortened by 5 bases and J by 5 bases, with 13 bases between the two germline ends. This CDR3 region has 13 residues. The V gene's germline CDR1 is SGHNT and CDR2 YENEEA. The CDR3 spells CASSTPGTDEQYF. The DNA of the CDR3 is TGTGCCAGCAGCACGCCTGGGACCGACGAGCAGTACTTC.

This rearrangement joins TRBV7-2 to TRBJ1-2, with 8 bases aligning to TRBD1. The V gene's germline CDR1 is SGHTA and CDR2 FQGNSA. V was pared by 6 bases and J by 6 bases, with 12 bases of the junction left unmatched. This CDR3 region has 15 residues. CDR3 in amino acids: CASSFGRDRSDGYTF. The CDR3 region has the DNA TGTGCCAGCAGTTTCGGACGGGACAGGTCGGATGGCTACACCTTC.

J is TRBJ2-3 and V is TRBV27; D gene uncertain. V shed 3 bases and J shed 1 base, with 5 bases lying between them. Germline V gene sequence: CDR1 MNHEY, CDR2 SMNVEV (reference sequence). This CDR3 comprises 13 residues. The chain's CDR3 is CASSFVRTDTQYF. In DNA, the CDR3 is TGTGCCAGCAGTTTTGTTCGCACAGATACGCAGTATTTT.

In its sample, this clonotype was seen a few times. The CDR3 here is CASSPHDRATEAFF. The DNA of the CDR3 is TGTGCCAGCAGTCCCCACGACAGGGCCACTGAAGCTTTCTTT. The chain uses TRBV27 and TRBJ1-1, with 7 bases fitting TRBD1. This CDR3 spans 14 amino acids. V shed 5 bases and J 4 bases; nucleotides not matched to a gene: 7. Germline CDR1 is MNHEY and CDR2 is SMNVEV (reference sequence).

The genes are TRBV20-1 and TRBJ1-2, with D unresolved. Germline values: CDR1 DFQATT, CDR2 SNEGSKA (reference sequence). The V end was cut by 3 bases, the J end by 4 bases, with 15 bases between. The CDR3 has 14 amino acids. The DNA for the CDR3 is TGCAGTGCTAGGTCGCGGCCGGTCGTCTATGGCTACACCTTC. This translates into CSARSRPVVYGYTF.

This chain links TRBV15 with TRBJ2-7; 13 positions agree with TRBD2. V was clipped by 4 bases and J by 6 bases; unmatched bases: 6. CDR3 size: 15 residues. CDR1 is LNHNV and CDR2 is YYDKDF in the germline V gene (reference sequence). CDR3 in amino acids: CATSTSLAGGVEQYF. The CDR3 DNA follows: TGTGCCACCAGCACTTCACTAGCGGGGGGGGTCGAGCAGTACTTC.

The chain links TRBV7-2 to TRBJ2-1; TRBD2 aligns across 7 bases. Per germline, CDR1 SGHTA and CDR2 FQGNSA. The CDR3 spans 15 residues. The junction had 8 bases not matched to a gene; V was cut back by 5 bases and J by 4 bases. CDR3 DNA sequence: TGTGCCAGCAGCCGTGGGGTGCGGGGGTACAATGAGCAGTTCTTC. Translating it yields CASSRGVRGYNEQFF.

The rearrangement links TRBV7-8 to TRBJ2-5; D remains unclear. In germline, CDR1 is SGHVS, CDR2 FQNEAQ. Trimming removed 8 bases from V and 0 bases from J, with 4 bases in between. This CDR3 region has 11 residues. CDR3 sequence: CASGDQETQYF. DNA of the CDR3: TGTGCCAGCGGGGACCAAGAGACCCAGTACTTC.

The V gene is TRBV20-1, the J gene TRBJ1-2, with a tentative D call TRBD1 (6 bases). Looked up from germline, CDR1 is DFQATT and CDR2 is SNEGSKA (reference sequence). Between the trimmed V and J ends, which lost 3 bases and 3 bases, there was a span of 23 bases. This CDR3 contains 17 residues. The CDR3 sequence: CSARRELTGEGDYGYTF. CDR3 DNA sequence: TGCAGTGCTAGGCGTGAATTGACAGGCGAAGGGGACTATGGCTACACCTTC.

This chain uses TRBV12-3 or TRBV12-4 with TRBJ2-3, with TRBD1 matching 10 bases. Unmatched junction bases numbered 5, after V lost 7 bases and J lost 1 base. The CDR3 is 15 amino acids. The CDR3 sequence is CASTLGQGGTDTQYF. In DNA form, the CDR3 reads TGTGCCAGCACCTTAGGACAGGGGGGCACAGATACGCAGTATTTT.

V is TRBV20-1 and J is TRBJ2-1; 8 nucleotides align to TRBD2. The trim removed 4 bases at V and 5 bases at J, leaving 4 bases unmatched. This CDR3 contains 13 residues. The germline gives CDR1 DFQATT, CDR2 SNEGSKA (reference sequence). The CDR3 sequence is CSAMTGGDNEQFF. The CDR3 DNA follows: TGCAGTGCTATGACCGGGGGGGACAATGAGCAGTTCTTC.

This clonotype was seen a few times. This chain connects TRBV6-5 to TRBJ1-4, with TRBD1 matching over 7 bases. CDR1 is MNHEY, CDR2 SVGAGI, per germline. The CDR3 has 15 amino acids. The V gene end was trimmed by 0 bases and the J gene end by 8 bases; junction bases not matched to a gene: 6. Here the CDR3 DNA reads TGTGCCAGCAGTTACTCGAACAGGGGCGACGAAAAACTGTTTTTT. This codes for CASSYSNRGDEKLFF.